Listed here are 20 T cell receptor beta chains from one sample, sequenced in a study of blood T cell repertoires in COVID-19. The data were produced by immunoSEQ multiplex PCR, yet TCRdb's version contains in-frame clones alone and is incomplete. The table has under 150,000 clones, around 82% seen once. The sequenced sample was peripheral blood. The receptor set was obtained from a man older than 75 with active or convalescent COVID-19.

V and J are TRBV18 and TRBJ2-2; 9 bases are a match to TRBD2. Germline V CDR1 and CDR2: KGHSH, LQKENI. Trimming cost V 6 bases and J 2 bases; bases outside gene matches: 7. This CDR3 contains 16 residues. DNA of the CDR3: TGTGCCAGCTCCTTGCAGCGGGGGGCAAACACCGGGGAGCTGTTTTTT. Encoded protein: CASSLQRGANTGELFF.

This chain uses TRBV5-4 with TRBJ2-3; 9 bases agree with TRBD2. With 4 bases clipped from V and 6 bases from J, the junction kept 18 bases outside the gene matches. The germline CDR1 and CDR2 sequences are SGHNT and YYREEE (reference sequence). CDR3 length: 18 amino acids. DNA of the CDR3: TGTGCCAGCAGCCGGGGCGGGGTAGCGGGGGTCGGAGCCGATACGCAGTATTTT. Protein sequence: CASSRGGVAGVGADTQYF.

The CDR3 region has the DNA TGTGCCAGCAACCTTGCGACAGTGAACACTGAAGCTTTCTTT. Amino acid sequence: CASNLATVNTEAFF. The chain joins TRBV7-9 to TRBJ1-1, with D possibly matching TRBD1 (5 bases). The ends were cut back, 7 bases at V and 0 bases at J, with 12 bases in the middle. Germline V gene sequence: CDR1 SEHNR, CDR2 FQNEAQ (reference sequence). The CDR3 has 14 residues.

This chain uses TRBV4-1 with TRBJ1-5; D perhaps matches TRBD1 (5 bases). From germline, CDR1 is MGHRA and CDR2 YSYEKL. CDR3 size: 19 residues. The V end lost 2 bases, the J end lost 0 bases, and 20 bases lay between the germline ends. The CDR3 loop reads CASSQTLGDSWTSNQPQHF. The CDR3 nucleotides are TGCGCCAGCAGCCAAACCTTAGGGGATTCTTGGACTAGCAATCAGCCCCAGCATTTT.

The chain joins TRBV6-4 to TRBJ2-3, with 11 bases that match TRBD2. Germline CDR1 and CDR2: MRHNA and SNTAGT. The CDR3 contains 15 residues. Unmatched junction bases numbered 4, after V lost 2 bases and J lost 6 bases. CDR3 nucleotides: TGTGCCAGCAGTGACCAACTAGCGGGGGTTGATACGCAGTATTTT. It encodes CASSDQLAGVDTQYF.

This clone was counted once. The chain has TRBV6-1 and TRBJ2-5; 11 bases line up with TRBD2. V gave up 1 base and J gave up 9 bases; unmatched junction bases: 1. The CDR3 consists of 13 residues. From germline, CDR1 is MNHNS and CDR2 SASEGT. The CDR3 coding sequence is TGTGCCAGCAGTGAAGAACTAGCGGGGGCCCAGTACTTC. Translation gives CASSEELAGAQYF.

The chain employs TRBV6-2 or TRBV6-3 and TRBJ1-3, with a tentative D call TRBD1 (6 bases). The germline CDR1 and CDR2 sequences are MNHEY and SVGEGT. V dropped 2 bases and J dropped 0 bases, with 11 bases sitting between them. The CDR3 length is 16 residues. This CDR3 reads CASSYTGTNSGNTIYF. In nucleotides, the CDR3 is TGTGCCAGCAGTTACACCGGGACAAACTCTGGAAACACCATATATTTT.

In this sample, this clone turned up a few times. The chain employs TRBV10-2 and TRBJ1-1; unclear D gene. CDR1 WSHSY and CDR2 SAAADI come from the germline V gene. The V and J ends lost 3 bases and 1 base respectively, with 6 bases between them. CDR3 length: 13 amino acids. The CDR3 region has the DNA TGCGCCAGCAGTGAAGCCTGGAACACTGAAGCTTTCTTT. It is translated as CASSEAWNTEAFF.

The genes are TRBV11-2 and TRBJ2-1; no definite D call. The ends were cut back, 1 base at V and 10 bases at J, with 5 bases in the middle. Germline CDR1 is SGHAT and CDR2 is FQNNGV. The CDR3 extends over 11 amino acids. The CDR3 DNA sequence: TGTGCCAGCAGCTTAGTGGCAGAGCAGTTCTTC. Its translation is CASSLVAEQFF. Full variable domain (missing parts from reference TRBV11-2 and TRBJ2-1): EAGVAQSPRYKIIEKRQSVAFWCNPISGHATLYWYQQILGQGPKLLIQFQNNGVVDDSQLPKDRFSAERLKGVDSTLKIQPAKLEDSAVYLCASSLVAEQFFGPGTRLTVL.

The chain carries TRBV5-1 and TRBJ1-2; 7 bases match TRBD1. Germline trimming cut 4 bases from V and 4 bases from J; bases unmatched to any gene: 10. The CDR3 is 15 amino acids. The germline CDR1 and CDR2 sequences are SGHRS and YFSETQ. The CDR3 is CASSDGTVGGYGYTF. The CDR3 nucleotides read TGCGCCAGCAGCGACGGGACAGTAGGCGGCTATGGCTACACCTTC.

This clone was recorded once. This chain's CDR3 is CASSYSYSYGYTF. The DNA for the CDR3 is TGTGCCAGCAGTTACTCCTACAGCTATGGCTACACCTTC. The chain uses TRBV6-2 or TRBV6-3 and TRBJ1-2; no reliable D call. This CDR3 contains 13 residues. Trimming stripped 0 bases from V and 4 bases from J, with 6 bases between. Germline values: CDR1 MNHEY, CDR2 SVGEGT.

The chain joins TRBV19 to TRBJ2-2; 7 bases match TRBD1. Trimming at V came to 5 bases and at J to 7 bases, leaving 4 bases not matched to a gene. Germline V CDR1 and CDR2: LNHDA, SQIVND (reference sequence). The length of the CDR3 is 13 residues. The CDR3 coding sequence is TGTGCCAGTAGTGGCCGACAGGGCGGGGAGCTGTTTTTT. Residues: CASSGRQGGELFF. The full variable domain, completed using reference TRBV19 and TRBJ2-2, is DGGITQSPKYLFRKEGQNVTLSCEQNLNHDAMYWYRQDPGQGLRLIYYSQIVNDFQKGDIAEGYSVSREKKESFPLTVTSAQKNPTAFYLCASSGRQGGELFFGEGSRLTVL.

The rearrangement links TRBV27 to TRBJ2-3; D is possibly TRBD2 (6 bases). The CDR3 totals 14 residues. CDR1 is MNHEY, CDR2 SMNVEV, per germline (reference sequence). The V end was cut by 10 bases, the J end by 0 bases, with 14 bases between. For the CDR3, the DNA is TGTGCCACCGGCGGGGCAGCTAGCACAGATACGCAGTATTTT. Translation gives CATGGAASTDTQYF.

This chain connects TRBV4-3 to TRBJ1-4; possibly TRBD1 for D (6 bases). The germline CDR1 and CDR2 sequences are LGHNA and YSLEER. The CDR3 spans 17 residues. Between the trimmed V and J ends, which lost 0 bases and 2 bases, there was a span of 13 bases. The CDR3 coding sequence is TGCGCCAGCAGCCAAGATCATGGGACACATACTAATGAAAAACTGTTTTTT. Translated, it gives CASSQDHGTHTNEKLFF.

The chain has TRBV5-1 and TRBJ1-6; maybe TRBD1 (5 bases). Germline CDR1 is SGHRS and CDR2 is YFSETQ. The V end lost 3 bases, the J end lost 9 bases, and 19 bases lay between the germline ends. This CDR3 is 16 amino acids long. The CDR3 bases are TGCGCCAGCAGCTGGGGCTCCGGGACGGAGGGTTCACCCCTCCACTTT. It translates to CASSWGSGTEGSPLHF.

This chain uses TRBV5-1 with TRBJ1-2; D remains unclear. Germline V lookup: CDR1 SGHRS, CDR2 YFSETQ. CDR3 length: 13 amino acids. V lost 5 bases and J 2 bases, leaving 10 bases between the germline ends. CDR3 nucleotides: TGCGCCAGCAGGCCCGGGGAAAACTATGGCTACACCTTC. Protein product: CASRPGENYGYTF. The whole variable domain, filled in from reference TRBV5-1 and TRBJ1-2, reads KAGVTQTPRYLIKTRGQQVTLSCSPISGHRSVSWYQQTPGQGLQFLFEYFSETQRNKGNFPGRFSGRQFSNSRSEMNVSTLELGDSALYLCASRPGENYGYTFGSGTRLTVV.

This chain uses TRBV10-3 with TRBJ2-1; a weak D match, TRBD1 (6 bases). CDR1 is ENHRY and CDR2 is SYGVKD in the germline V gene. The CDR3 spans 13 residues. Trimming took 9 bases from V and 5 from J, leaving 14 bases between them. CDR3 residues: CAISVNRDNEQFF. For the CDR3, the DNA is TGTGCCATTTCGGTCAACAGGGACAATGAGCAGTTCTTC.

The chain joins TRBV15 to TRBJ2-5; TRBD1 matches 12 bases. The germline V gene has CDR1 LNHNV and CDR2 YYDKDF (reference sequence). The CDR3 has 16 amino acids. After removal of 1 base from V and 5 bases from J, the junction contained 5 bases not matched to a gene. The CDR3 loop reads CATSRGGTGGAETQYF. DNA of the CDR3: TGTGCCACCAGCAGAGGAGGGACAGGGGGCGCGGAGACCCAGTACTTC.

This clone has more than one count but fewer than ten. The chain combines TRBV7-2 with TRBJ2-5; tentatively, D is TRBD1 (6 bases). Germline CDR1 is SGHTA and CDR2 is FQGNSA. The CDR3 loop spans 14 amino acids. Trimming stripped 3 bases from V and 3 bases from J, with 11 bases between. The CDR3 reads CASSFQGLEETQYF. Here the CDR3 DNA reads TGTGCCAGCAGCTTTCAGGGGTTAGAAGAGACCCAGTACTTC. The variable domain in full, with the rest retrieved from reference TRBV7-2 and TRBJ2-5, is GAGVSQSPSNKVTEKGKDVELRCDPISGHTALYWYRQSLGQGLEFLIYFQGNSAPDKSGLPSDRFSAERTGGSVSTLTIQRTQQEDSAVYLCASSFQGLEETQYFGPGTRLLVL.

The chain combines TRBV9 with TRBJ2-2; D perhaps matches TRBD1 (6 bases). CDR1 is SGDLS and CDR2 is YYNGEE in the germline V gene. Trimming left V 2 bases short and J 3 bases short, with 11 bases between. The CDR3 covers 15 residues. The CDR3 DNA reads TGTGCCAGCAGCGTCTCCCCAGGGGACACCGGGGAGCTGTTTTTT. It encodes CASSVSPGDTGELFF.